This paragraph reports one TCR beta chain. Its matching antigen is unknown. Germline CDR1 DFQATT, CDR2 SNEGSKA (reference sequence). The trim removed 7 bases at V and 8 bases at J, leaving 10 bases unmatched. The CDR3 has 13 amino acids. Unique molecular identifiers were present on cDNA, and template switching added a universal primer site. One entry per CDR3 protein results from TCRdb running MiXCR on the 5' RACE reads. The sample consists of roughly 1.6 million distinct CDR3 sequences, less than 40% of them appearing once. The record originates from a study of identical twins. Whole-study findings and limits: Within beta out-of-frame sequences, the excess sharing observed between twins was weaker. Conclusions were drawn cross-sectionally by statistical analysis, without following the same donors. Models underestimated how often monozygotic twins shared out-of-frame TCR alpha.

The TCR sequence derives from a newborn girl in good health. The sequenced material came from cord blood. The chain employs TRBV20-1 and TRBJ2-1, with TRBD2 matching over 8 bases. The CDR3 nucleotides are TGCAGTGGGCGGGGGGCCGAAGGTTATGAGCAGTTCTTC. Encoded protein: CSGRGAEGYEQFF.